This T cell receptor (beta chain) was obtained from a study of CD4+ T cells in melanoma. Study findings and constraints: In melanoma, neoantigen-specific CD4+ T cells reportedly differed in differentiation state. CD8+ T cell, macrophage and B cell function reportedly correlated with neoantigen-specific CD4+ T cells.

In regard to this clone: The antigen is undetermined.

V lost 2 bases and J 3 bases, leaving 10 bases between the germline ends. The CDR3 is made up of 14 amino acids. Germline V gene lookup returns CDR1 SGHRS and CDR2 YFSETQ. Here immunoSEQ multiplex PCR was the method, and the copy in TCRdb shows in-frame clones only, minus some. The sample has about 55,000 clones, over 60% seen once. Sequenced material: tumor tissue. This chain joins TRBV5-1 and TRBJ2-3; D ambiguous. The TCR sequence derives from a human donor with melanoma. In nucleotides, the CDR3 is TGCGCCAGCAGCTTTCCCCAAAGTACAGATACGCAGTATTTT. This codes for CASSFPQSTDTQYF.